This T cell receptor beta chain was recorded in a study of blood T cell repertoires in COVID-19. Study information: PBMCs, B-cell-depleted T cells, or T cells were the source of the cDNA or gDNA that made up the material.

The CDR3 contains 12 residues. Germline V CDR1 and CDR2: SNHLY, FYNNEI. Trimming cost V 10 bases and J 4 bases, with 13 bases left between them. Under the authors' procedure: Using reference gene primer amplification, nucleated cell counts were estimated. The assay was immunoSEQ multiplex PCR, and TCRdb's table has in-frame clones only and misses some. V and J calls and clone size are as listed in that table; D and trimming were resolved from the DNA. In the table there are about 670,000 clones, more than 80% of which are singletons. The rearrangement joins TRBV2 to TRBJ1-2, with a possible D match to TRBD1 (5 bases). The sample consisted of peripheral blood. This receptor was identified in a woman aged 18-29 years with acute or convalescent COVID-19. DNA of the CDR3: TGTGCCACCCAGACAGCCAGCTATGGCTACACCTTC. Its protein is CATQTASYGYTF.